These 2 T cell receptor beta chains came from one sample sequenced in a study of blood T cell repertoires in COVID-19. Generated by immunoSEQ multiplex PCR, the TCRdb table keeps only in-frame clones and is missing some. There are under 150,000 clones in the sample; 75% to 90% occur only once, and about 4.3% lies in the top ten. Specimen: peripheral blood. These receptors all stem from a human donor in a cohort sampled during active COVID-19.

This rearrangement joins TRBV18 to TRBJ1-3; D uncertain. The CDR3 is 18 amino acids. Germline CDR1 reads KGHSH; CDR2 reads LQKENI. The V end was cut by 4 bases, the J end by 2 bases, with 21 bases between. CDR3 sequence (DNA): TGTGCCAGCTCACGCCGCCCCGGGGTAATGGAAACTGGAAACACCATATATTTT. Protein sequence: CASSRRPGVMETGNTIYF.

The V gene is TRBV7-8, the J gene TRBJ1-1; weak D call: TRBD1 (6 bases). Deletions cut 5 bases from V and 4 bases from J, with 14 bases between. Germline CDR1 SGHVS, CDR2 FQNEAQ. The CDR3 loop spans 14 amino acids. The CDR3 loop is CASSEQGAVTEAFF. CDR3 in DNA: TGTGCCAGCAGCGAACAGGGAGCAGTCACTGAAGCTTTCTTT.